One sample yielded the 30 T cell receptor beta chains listed below, sequenced in a study of blood T cell repertoires in COVID-19. Measured with immunoSEQ multiplex PCR; TCRdb has only the in-frame clones, and not every one. The repertoire consists of about 390,000 clones, with approximately 89% occurring once and the leading ten covering about 2.3%. The sequencing sample was made of peripheral blood. All receptors derive from a woman aged 55-70 years with COVID-19, enrolled during active disease.

The chain has TRBV25-1 and TRBJ2-1, with a possible D match to TRBD2 (6 bases). The germline V gene encodes CDR1 MGHDK and CDR2 SYGVNS. This CDR3 has 15 residues. V dropped 2 bases and J dropped 1 base, with 9 bases sitting between them. The CDR3 loop is CASSEGGVSYNEQFF. For the CDR3, the DNA is TGTGCCAGCAGTGAAGGCGGGGTTTCCTACAATGAGCAGTTCTTC.

J is TRBJ1-1 and V is TRBV7-2; the D gene is possibly TRBD1 (6 bases). The CDR3 spans 14 residues. Germline V gene data show CDR1 as SGHTA and CDR2 as FQGNSA. The germline V and J ends were trimmed by 5 bases and 3 bases, with 13 bases remaining between them. CDR3 in amino acids: CASSTGRQDTEAFF. The CDR3 DNA reads TGTGCCAGCAGCACTGGCCGACAGGACACTGAAGCTTTCTTT. The full variable domain, with the rest looked up from reference TRBV7-2 and TRBJ1-1, is GAGVSQSPSNKVTEKGKDVELRCDPISGHTALYWYRQSLGQGLEFLIYFQGNSAPDKSGLPSDRFSAERTGGSVSTLTIQRTQQEDSAVYLCASSTGRQDTEAFFGQGTRLTVV.

This chain connects TRBV4-1 to TRBJ1-2; D not certain. V was pared by 4 bases and J by 8 bases, with 17 bases between. The CDR3 has 14 residues. In germline, CDR1 is MGHRA, CDR2 YSYEKL. The CDR3, as DNA: TGCGCCAGCAGCCCTGGGATAGCGACGGGCGGCTACACCTTC. Its translation: CASSPGIATGGYTF.

V and J are TRBV5-1 and TRBJ2-5; D might be TRBD1 (5 bases). There are 13 residues in the CDR3. V was cut by 4 bases and J by 5 bases, with 12 bases left in between. CDR1 is SGHRS and CDR2 is YFSETQ in the germline V gene. The CDR3 bases are TGCGCCAGCAGCAGGGGTTATCGGGAGACCCAGTACTTC. Translation gives CASSRGYRETQYF.

This chain connects TRBV4-1 to TRBJ2-1; D is possibly TRBD2 (5 bases). Trimming cost V 1 base and J 5 bases, with 12 bases left between them. The CDR3 length is 15 residues. Looked up from germline, CDR1 is MGHRA and CDR2 is YSYEKL. The CDR3 bases are TGCGCCAGCAGCCAAGTCGGGGTGTTGAACAATGAGCAGTTCTTC. Translation gives CASSQVGVLNNEQFF.

The chain couples TRBV3-1 (or the pseudogene TRBV3-2) to TRBJ1-1, with D hard to call. The germline gives CDR1 LGHDT, CDR2 YNNKEL (reference sequence). V lost 4 bases and J lost 11, with 14 bases in between. The CDR3 extends over 12 amino acids. The CDR3: CASSPLNREAFF. The CDR3 bases are TGTGCCAGCAGCCCATTGAACCGGGAGGCTTTCTTT.

This clone appeared many times. The rearrangement joins TRBV19 to TRBJ1-1; the match to TRBD1 covers 9 bases. Per germline, CDR1 LNHDA and CDR2 SQIVND (reference sequence). This CDR3 comprises 12 residues. With 7 bases clipped from V and 7 bases from J, the junction kept 4 bases outside the gene matches. This CDR3 reads CASTQGAGEAFF. For the CDR3, the DNA is TGTGCCAGTACACAGGGGGCGGGTGAAGCTTTCTTT.

The chain combines TRBV6-6 with TRBJ2-1; 11 bases align to TRBD2. Trimming at V came to 8 bases and at J to 4 bases, leaving 1 base not matched to a gene. This CDR3 comprises 13 residues. CDR1 is MNHNY, CDR2 SVGAGI, per germline (reference sequence). In DNA form, the CDR3 reads TGTGCCAGCCGACTAGCGGGGTACAATGAGCAGTTCTTC. This translates into CASRLAGYNEQFF.

J is TRBJ2-5 and V is TRBV25-1; possibly TRBD2 for D (5 bases). V dropped 5 bases and J dropped 5 bases, with 18 bases sitting between them. CDR1 is MGHDK, CDR2 SYGVNS, per germline. The CDR3 is 15 amino acids. The CDR3 sequence is CASSPSRAQSETQYF. DNA for the CDR3: TGTGCCAGCAGTCCATCGCGGGCGCAGTCTGAGACCCAGTACTTC.

This chain connects TRBV7-8 to TRBJ2-4; TRBD1 matches 7 bases. V shed 6 bases and J 4 bases; nucleotides not matched to a gene: 15. Germline-derived CDR1 and CDR2 are SGHVS and FQNEAQ. CDR3 length equals 17 residues. The CDR3 sequence: CASRPSTPGQTKNIQYF. The CDR3 DNA follows: TGTGCCAGCAGGCCTTCTACCCCGGGACAGACTAAAAACATTCAGTACTTC. Full variable domain (rest looked up from reference TRBV7-8 and TRBJ2-4): GAGVSQSPRYKVAKRGQDVALRCDPISGHVSLFWYQQALGQGPEFLTYFQNEAQLDKSGLPSDRFFAERPEGSVSTLKIQRTQQEDSAVYLCASRPSTPGQTKNIQYFGAGTRLSVL.

The rearrangement joins TRBV19 to TRBJ1-1, with 9 bases identical to TRBD1. This CDR3 is built from 17 residues. Germline CDR1 and CDR2: LNHDA and SQIVND (reference sequence). The junction had 17 bases not matched to a gene; V was cut back by 7 bases and J by 5 bases. Written as DNA, the CDR3 is TGTGCCAGTATCGCCTTTCCGGGACAGGGAGGGAGAACTGAAGCTTTCTTT. Protein product: CASIAFPGQGGRTEAFF. Filled out from reference TRBV19 and TRBJ1-1, the complete variable domain reads DGGITQSPKYLFRKEGQNVTLSCEQNLNHDAMYWYRQDPGQGLRLIYYSQIVNDFQKGDIAEGYSVSREKKESFPLTVTSAQKNPTAFYLCASIAFPGQGGRTEAFFGQGTRLTVV.

The genes are TRBV6-5 and TRBJ1-6, with D hard to call. V was cut by 0 bases and J by 7 bases, with 10 bases left in between. The CDR3 consists of 15 residues. CDR1 and CDR2 from the germline V gene are MNHEY and SVGAGI. The CDR3 DNA reads as TGTGCCAGCAGTTACTCGGGGAGGGCCAATTCACCCCTCCACTTT. This translates into CASSYSGRANSPLHF.

The gene calls are TRBV7-3 and TRBJ1-6; 11 nucleotides line up with TRBD1. V shed 2 bases and J 9 bases; nucleotides not matched to a gene: 3. Germline CDR1 SGHTA, CDR2 FQGTGA. The CDR3 covers 15 residues. The CDR3 is CASSLLGQGGSPLHF. The CDR3 DNA is TGTGCCAGCAGCTTATTGGGACAGGGGGGTTCACCCCTCCACTTT. Filled out from reference TRBV7-3 and TRBJ1-6, the complete variable domain reads GAGVSQTPSNKVTEKGKYVELRCDPISGHTALYWYRQSLGQGPEFLIYFQGTGAADDSGLPNDRFFAVRPEGSVSTLKIQRTERGDSAVYLCASSLLGQGGSPLHFGNGTRLTVT.

V gene TRBV9 combines with J gene TRBJ2-1; 7 nucleotides align to TRBD1. The CDR3 totals 15 residues. Trimming at V came to 6 bases and at J to 5 bases, leaving 11 bases not matched to a gene. Germline V gene lookup returns CDR1 SGDLS and CDR2 YYNGEE. In DNA form, the CDR3 reads TGTGCCAGCACCCCCCGAGGGACAGTACACAATGAGCAGTTCTTC. This translates into CASTPRGTVHNEQFF.

The V call is TRBV6-5, the J call TRBJ2-5, with 7 positions matching TRBD1. CDR1 is MNHEY and CDR2 is SVGAGI in the germline V gene. V was clipped by 7 bases and J by 5 bases; unmatched bases: 7. The CDR3 loop spans 13 amino acids. CDR3 sequence reads: CASNSDRFETQYF. CDR3 sequence (DNA): TGTGCCAGCAACTCGGACAGGTTTGAGACCCAGTACTTC.

This sequence joins TRBV6-6 and TRBJ1-1; 7 nucleotides match TRBD1. Germline V gives CDR1 MNHNY, CDR2 SVGAGI (reference sequence). The CDR3 has 15 residues. The ends lost 5 bases at V and 4 bases at J; junction bases unmatched: 10. CDR3 DNA: TGTGCCAGCAGTGACCCCGGAAACAGGGGCACTGAAGCTTTCTTT. It encodes CASSDPGNRGTEAFF.

V gene TRBV28 combines with J gene TRBJ1-2; TRBD1 might be the D (5 bases). Germline V gives CDR1 MDHEN, CDR2 SYDVKM. The CDR3 length is 12 residues. Deletions cut 7 bases from V and 8 bases from J, with 14 bases between. CDR3 protein: CASKQGFEGYTF. CDR3 DNA sequence: TGTGCCAGCAAGCAGGGTTTTGAGGGCTACACCTTC.

The chain joins TRBV7-2 to TRBJ2-2; D gene ambiguous. This CDR3 is 14 amino acids long. The V end was cut by 5 bases, the J end by 3 bases, with 10 bases between. Looked up from germline, CDR1 is SGHTA and CDR2 is FQGNSA. DNA of the CDR3: TGTGCCAGCAGCCTGGTTCCGGACACCGGGGAGCTGTTTTTT. The encoded protein is CASSLVPDTGELFF. The full variable domain, rest sourced from reference TRBV7-2 and TRBJ2-2, is GAGVSQSPSNKVTEKGKDVELRCDPISGHTALYWYRQSLGQGLEFLIYFQGNSAPDKSGLPSDRFSAERTGGSVSTLTIQRTQQEDSAVYLCASSLVPDTGELFFGEGSRLTVL.

The chain combines TRBV11-3 with TRBJ1-2, with D possibly being TRBD1 (5 bases). Germline assignment: CDR1 SGHNT and CDR2 YENEEA. This CDR3 region has 15 residues. V was cut by 5 bases and J by 2 bases, with 15 bases left in between. The CDR3 DNA follows: TGTGCCAGCAGCCCCCGACAGTGGGGAAACTATGGCTACACCTTC. This translates into CASSPRQWGNYGYTF.

The V and J genes are TRBV29-1 and TRBJ2-2, with TRBD1 as a possible D gene (6 bases). This CDR3 region has 12 residues. Deletions cut 4 bases from V and 8 bases from J, with 11 bases between. The germline V gene has CDR1 SQVTM and CDR2 ANQGSEA. The CDR3 protein is CSVVKGGGELFF. The CDR3 DNA reads as TGCAGCGTTGTGAAAGGGGGTGGGGAGCTGTTTTTT.

The chain links TRBV24-1 to TRBJ2-2, with D possibly TRBD1 on 5 matching bases. The CDR3 runs to 16 residues. The ends were cut back, 3 bases at V and 3 bases at J, with 13 bases in the middle. Per the germline V gene, CDR1 is KGHDR and CDR2 is SFDVKD. CDR3 sequence (DNA): TGTGCCACCAGTGATGGGGCAAGGGCTTACACCGGGGAGCTGTTTTTT. Amino acid sequence: CATSDGARAYTGELFF.

The chain has TRBV2 and TRBJ1-2; TRBD1 aligns across 7 bases. Losses at the gene ends were 8 bases for V and 0 bases for J; bases not matched to a gene: 9. This CDR3 is 15 amino acids long. The germline gives CDR1 SNHLY, CDR2 FYNNEI. CDR3 DNA: TGTGCCAGCGTTGTTCGGGACAGTTCTAACTATGGCTACACCTTC. Its protein product is CASVVRDSSNYGYTF.

The gene calls are TRBV4-2 and TRBJ2-5; 11 bases align to TRBD2. Germline V CDR1 and CDR2: LGHNA, YNFKEQ. The ends lost 0 bases at V and 6 bases at J; junction bases unmatched: 9. The CDR3 length is 17 residues. The CDR3 nucleotides read TGTGCCAGCAGCCAAGATTCCCTTAGCGGGGGGGCGAAGACCCAGTACTTC. Its protein product is CASSQDSLSGGAKTQYF.

This clone was seen a handful of times. The rearrangement joins TRBV5-4 to TRBJ2-2; 9 positions match TRBD1. Germline CDR1 SGHNT, CDR2 YYREEE (reference sequence). The CDR3 sequence is 15 residues long. V shed 1 base and J 6 bases; nucleotides not matched to a gene: 4. The CDR3 nucleotides read TGTGCCAGCAGCTTGAACAGGGGGCGTGCCGGGGAGCTGTTTTTT. This codes for CASSLNRGRAGELFF.

The rearrangement uses TRBV5-6 and TRBJ1-1; 10 bases match TRBD1. Looked up from germline, CDR1 is SGHDT and CDR2 is YYEEEE. With V trimmed by 4 bases and J by 4 bases, 7 bases remained unmatched. This CDR3 spans 15 amino acids. The CDR3 DNA is TGTGCCAGCAGCAGGGACCGGGACAGGGGCACTGAAGCTTTCTTT. This sequence encodes CASSRDRDRGTEAFF.

In nucleotides, the CDR3 is TGTGCCAGCAGCTTTGGACAGGGAACTAATGAAAAACTGTTTTTT. Residues: CASSFGQGTNEKLFF. J is TRBJ1-4 and V is TRBV7-6; the match to TRBD1 covers 8 bases. The V gene's germline CDR1 is SGHVS and CDR2 FNYEAQ. This CDR3 contains 15 residues. The junction had 1 base not matched to a gene; V was cut back by 3 bases and J by 1 base.

The V gene is TRBV25-1, the J gene TRBJ1-2, with D perhaps TRBD1 (5 bases). CDR1 and CDR2 (germline): MGHDK, SYGVNS. Trimming took off 7 bases at V and 7 bases at J, with 13 bases between the two ends. The CDR3 is made up of 12 amino acids. The CDR3 sequence: CASTWQGCGYTF. CDR3 bases: TGTGCCAGCACCTGGCAGGGATGTGGCTACACCTTC.

CDR3 sequence: CASSSTGTGVPPLHF. CDR3 sequence (DNA): TGTGCCAGCTCATCAACCGGGACAGGGGTTCCACCCCTCCACTTT. The chain carries TRBV18 and TRBJ1-6; 10 nucleotides match TRBD1. This CDR3 contains 15 residues. V lost 5 bases, J lost 11 bases, and 9 bases stayed unmatched. CDR1 and CDR2 from the germline V gene are KGHSH and LQKENI.

The chain is built from TRBV6-2 or TRBV6-3 and TRBJ2-7; D ambiguous. There are 16 residues in the CDR3. CDR1 is MNHEY and CDR2 is SVGEGT in the germline V gene. V lost 0 bases to trimming and J lost 2 bases, with 14 bases between them. CDR3: CASSYSTKPLAYEQYF. CDR3 DNA sequence: TGTGCCAGCAGTTACTCGACGAAACCTCTAGCCTACGAGCAGTACTTC.

In its sample, this clone was seen a few times. The CDR3 DNA follows: TGTGCCAGCTCGGACGGACAGACCGACCTCATGGCCCAGTACTTC. It is translated as CASSDGQTDLMAQYF. The V gene is TRBV18, the J gene TRBJ2-5; D is perhaps TRBD1 (6 bases). Per the germline V gene, CDR1 is KGHSH and CDR2 is LQKENI. Trimming cost V 6 bases and J 9 bases, with 23 bases left between them. The CDR3 is made up of 15 amino acids.